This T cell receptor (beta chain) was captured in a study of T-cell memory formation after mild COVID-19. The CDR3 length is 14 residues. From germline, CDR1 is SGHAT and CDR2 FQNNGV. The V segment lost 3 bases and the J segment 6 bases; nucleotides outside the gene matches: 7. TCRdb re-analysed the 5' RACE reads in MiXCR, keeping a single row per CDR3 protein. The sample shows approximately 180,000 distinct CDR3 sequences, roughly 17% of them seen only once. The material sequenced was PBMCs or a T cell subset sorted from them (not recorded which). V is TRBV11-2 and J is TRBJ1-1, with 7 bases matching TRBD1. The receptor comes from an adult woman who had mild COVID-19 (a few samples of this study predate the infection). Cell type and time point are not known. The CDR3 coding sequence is TGTGCCAGCAGCTTGGACAGGCAGAAGGCTGAAGCTTTCTTT. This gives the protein CASSLDRQKAEAFF.